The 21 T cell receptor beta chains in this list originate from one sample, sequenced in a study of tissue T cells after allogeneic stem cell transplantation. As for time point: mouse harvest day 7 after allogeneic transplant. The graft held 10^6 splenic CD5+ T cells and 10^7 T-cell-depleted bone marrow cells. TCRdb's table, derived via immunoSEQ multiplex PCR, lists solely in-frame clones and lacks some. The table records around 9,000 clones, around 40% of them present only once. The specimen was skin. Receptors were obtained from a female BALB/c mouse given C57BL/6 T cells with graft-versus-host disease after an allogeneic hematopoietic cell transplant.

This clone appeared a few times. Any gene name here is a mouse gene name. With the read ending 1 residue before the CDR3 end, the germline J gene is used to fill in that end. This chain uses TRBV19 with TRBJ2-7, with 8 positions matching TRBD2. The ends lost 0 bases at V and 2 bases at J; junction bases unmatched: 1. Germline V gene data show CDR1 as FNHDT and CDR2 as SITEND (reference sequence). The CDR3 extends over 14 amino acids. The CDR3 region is CASSIAWGAYEQYF. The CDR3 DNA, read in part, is TGTGCCAGCAGTATAGCCTGGGGGGCCTATGAACAGTAC.

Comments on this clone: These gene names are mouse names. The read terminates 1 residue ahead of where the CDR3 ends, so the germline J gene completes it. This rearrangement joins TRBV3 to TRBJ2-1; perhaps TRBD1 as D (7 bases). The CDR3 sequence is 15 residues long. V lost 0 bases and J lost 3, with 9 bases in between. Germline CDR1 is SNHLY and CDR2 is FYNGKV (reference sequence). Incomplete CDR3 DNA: TGTGCCAGCAGCTTAGCCCAGGGGGGCTATGCTGAGCAGTTC. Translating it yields CASSLAQGGYAEQF. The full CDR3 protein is CASSLAQGGYAEQFF. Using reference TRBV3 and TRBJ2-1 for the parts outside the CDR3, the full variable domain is GPKVLQIPSHQIIDMGQMVTLNCDPVSNHLYFYWYKQILGQQMEFLVNFYNGKVMEKSKLFKDQFSVERPDGSYFTLKIQPTALEDSAVYFCASSLAQGGYAEQFFGPGTRLTVL.

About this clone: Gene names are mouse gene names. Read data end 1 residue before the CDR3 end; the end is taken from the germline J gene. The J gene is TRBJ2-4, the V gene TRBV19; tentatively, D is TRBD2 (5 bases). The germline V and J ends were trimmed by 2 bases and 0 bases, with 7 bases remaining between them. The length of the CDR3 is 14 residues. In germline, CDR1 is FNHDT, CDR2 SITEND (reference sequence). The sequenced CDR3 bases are TGTGCCAGCAGTATTCTGGGTAGTCAAAACACCTTGTAC. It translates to CASSILGSQNTLY. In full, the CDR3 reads CASSILGSQNTLYF. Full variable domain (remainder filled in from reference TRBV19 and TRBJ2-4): GGIITQTPKFLIGQEGQKLTLKCQQNFNHDTMYWYRQDSGKGLRLIYYSITENDLQKGDLSEGYDASREKKSSFSLTVTSAQKNEMAVFLCASSILGSQNTLYFGAGTRLSVL.

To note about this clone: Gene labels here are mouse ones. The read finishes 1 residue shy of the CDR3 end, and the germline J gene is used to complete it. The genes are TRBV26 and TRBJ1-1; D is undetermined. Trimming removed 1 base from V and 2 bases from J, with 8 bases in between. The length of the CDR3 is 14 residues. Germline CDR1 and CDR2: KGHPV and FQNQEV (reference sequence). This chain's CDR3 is CASSLYAANTEVFF. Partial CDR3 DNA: TGTGCCAGCAGTCTGTACGCAGCCAACACAGAAGTCTTC.

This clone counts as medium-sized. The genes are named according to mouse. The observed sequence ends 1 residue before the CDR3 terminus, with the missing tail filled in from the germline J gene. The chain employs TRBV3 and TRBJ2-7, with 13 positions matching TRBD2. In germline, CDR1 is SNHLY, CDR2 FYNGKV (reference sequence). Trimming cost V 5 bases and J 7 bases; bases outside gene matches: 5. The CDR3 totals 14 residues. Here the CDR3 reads CASSPGLGGREQYF. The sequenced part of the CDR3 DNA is TGTGCCAGCAGCCCCGGACTGGGGGGGCGGGAACAGTAC.

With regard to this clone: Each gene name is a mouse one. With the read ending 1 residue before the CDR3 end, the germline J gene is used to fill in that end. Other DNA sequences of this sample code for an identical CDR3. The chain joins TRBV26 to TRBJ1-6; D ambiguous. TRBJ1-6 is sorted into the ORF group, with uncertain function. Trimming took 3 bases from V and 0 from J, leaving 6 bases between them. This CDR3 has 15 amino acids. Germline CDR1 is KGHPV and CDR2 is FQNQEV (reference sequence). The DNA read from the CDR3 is TGTGCCAGCAGTCTTACAAATTCCTATAATTCGCCCCTCTAC. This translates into CASSLTNSYNSPLY. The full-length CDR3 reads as CASSLTNSYNSPLYF.

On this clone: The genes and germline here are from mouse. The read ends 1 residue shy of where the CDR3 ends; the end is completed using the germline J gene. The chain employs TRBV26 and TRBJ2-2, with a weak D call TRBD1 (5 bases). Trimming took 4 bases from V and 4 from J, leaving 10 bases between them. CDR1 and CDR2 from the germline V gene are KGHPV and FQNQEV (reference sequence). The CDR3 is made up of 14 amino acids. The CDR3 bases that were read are TGTGCCAGCAGTCGGCAGGGTGGCACCGGGCAGCTCTAC. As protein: CASSRQGGTGQLY. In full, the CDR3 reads CASSRQGGTGQLYF.

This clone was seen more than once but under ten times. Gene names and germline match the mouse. CDR3 residues: CTCSADRGGTLYF. The DNA read from the CDR3 is TGCACCTGCAGTGCAGACAGGGGAGGCACCTTGTAC. The genes are TRBV1 and TRBJ2-4; possibly TRBD1 for D (6 bases). The read terminates 1 residue ahead of where the CDR3 ends, so the germline J gene completes it. The CDR3 runs to 13 residues. Germline V gene sequence: CDR1 NSQYPW, CDR2 LRSPGD (reference sequence). The V end was cut by 0 bases, the J end by 8 bases, with 9 bases between.

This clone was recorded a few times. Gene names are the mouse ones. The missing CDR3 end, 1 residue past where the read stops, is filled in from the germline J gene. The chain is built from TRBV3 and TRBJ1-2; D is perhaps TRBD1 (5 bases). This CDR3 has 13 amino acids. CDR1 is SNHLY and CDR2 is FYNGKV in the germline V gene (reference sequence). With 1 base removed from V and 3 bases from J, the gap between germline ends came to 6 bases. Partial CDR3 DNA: TGTGCCAGCAGCTTAGGAGGGGACTCCGACTACACC. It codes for CASSLGGDSDYT. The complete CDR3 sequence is CASSLGGDSDYTF.

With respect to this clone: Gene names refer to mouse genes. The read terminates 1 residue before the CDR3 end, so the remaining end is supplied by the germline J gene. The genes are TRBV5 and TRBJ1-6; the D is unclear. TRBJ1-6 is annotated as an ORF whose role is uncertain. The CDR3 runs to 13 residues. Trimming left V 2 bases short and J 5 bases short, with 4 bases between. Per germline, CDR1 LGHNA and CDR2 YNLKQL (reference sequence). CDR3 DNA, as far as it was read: TGTGCCAGCAGCCAAAAAAATAATTCGCCCCTCTAC. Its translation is CASSQKNNSPLY. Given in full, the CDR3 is CASSQKNNSPLYF.

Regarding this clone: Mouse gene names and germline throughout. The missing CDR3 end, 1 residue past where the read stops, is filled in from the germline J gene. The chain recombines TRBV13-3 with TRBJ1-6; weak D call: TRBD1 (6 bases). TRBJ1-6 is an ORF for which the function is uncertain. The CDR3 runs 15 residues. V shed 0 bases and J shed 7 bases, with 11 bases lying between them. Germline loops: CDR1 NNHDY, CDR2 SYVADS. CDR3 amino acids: CASSDVGARNSPLYF. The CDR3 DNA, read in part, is TGTGCCAGCAGTGATGTGGGGGCGCGAAATTCGCCCCTCTAC.

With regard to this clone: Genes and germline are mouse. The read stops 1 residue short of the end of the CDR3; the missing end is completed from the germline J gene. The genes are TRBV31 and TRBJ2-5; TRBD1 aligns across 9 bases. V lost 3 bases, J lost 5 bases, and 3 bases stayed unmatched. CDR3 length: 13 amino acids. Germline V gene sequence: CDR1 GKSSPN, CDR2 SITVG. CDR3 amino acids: CAWRGQGPDTQYF. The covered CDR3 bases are TGTGCCTGGAGAGGACAGGGGCCAGACACCCAGTAC. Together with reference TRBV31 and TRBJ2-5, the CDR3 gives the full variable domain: AQTIHQWPVAEIKAVGSPLSLGCTIKGKSSPNLYWYWQATGGTLQQLFYSITVGQVESVVQLNLSASRPKDDQFILSTEKLLLSHSGFYLCAWRGQGPDTQYFGPGTRLLVL.

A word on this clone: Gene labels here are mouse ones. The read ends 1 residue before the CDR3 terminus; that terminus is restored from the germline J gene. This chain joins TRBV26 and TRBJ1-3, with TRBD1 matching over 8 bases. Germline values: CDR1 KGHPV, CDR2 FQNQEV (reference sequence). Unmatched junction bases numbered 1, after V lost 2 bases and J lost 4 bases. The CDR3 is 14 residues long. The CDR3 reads CASSLGQGGNTLYF. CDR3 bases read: TGTGCCAGCAGTCTGGGACAGGGCGGAAATACGCTCTAT. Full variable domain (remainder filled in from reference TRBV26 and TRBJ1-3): NSKVIQTPRYLVKGQGQKAKMRCIPEKGHPVVFWYQQNKNNEFKFLINFQNQEVLQQIDMTEKRFSAECPSNSPCSLEIQSSEAGDSALYLCASSLGQGGNTLYFGEGSRLIVV.

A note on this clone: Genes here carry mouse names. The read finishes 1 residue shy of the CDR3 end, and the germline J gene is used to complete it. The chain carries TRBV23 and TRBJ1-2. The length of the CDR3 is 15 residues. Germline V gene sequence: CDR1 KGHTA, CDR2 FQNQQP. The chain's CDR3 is CSSSQSGTTNSDYTF. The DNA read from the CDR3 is TGCTCCAGCAGTCAATCCGGGACGACAAACTCCGACTACACC.

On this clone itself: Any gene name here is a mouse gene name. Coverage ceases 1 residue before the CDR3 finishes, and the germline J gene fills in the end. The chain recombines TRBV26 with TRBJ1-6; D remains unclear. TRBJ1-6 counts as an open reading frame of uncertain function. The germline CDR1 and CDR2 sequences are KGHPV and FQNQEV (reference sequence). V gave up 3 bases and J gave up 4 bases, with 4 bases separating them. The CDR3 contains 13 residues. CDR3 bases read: TGTGCCAGCAGTCTACAGTATAATTCGCCCCTCTAC. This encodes CASSLQYNSPLY. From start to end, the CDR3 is CASSLQYNSPLYF.

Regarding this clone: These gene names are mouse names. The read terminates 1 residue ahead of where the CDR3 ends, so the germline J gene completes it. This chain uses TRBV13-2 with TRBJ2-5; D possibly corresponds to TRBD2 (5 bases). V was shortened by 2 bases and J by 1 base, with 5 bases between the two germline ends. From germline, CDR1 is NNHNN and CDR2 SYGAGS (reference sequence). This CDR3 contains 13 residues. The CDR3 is CASGDWDQDTQYF. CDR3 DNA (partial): TGTGCCAGCGGTGACTGGGACCAAGACACCCAGTAC.

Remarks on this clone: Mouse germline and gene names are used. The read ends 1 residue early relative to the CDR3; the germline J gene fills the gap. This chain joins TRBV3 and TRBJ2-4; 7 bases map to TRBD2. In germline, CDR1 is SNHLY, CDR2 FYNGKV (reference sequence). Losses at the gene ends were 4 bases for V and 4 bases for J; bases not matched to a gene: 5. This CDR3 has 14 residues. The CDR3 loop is CASSSGLSKNTLYF. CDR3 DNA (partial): TGTGCCAGCAGCTCGGGACTGTCCAAAAACACCTTGTAC.

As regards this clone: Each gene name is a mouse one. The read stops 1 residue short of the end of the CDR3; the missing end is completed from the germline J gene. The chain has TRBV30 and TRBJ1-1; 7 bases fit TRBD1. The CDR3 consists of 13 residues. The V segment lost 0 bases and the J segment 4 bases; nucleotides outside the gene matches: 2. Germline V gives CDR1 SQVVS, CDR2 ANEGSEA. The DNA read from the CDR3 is TGTAGTTCTAGAGAAGGGGGCGGCACAGAAGTCTTC. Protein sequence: CSSREGGGTEVF. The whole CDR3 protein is CSSREGGGTEVFF. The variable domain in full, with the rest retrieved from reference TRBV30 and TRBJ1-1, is SVLLYQKPNRDICQSGTSLKIQCVADSQVVSMFWYQQFQEQSLMLMATANEGSEATYESGFTKDKFPISRPNLTFSTLTVNNARPGDSSIYFCSSREGGGTEVFFGKGTRLTVV.

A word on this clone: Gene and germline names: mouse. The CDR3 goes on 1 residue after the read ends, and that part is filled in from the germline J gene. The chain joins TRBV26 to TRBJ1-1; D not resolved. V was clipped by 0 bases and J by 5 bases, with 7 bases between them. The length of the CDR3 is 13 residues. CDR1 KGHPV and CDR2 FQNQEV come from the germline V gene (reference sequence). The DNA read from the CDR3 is TGTGCCAGCAGTCTGTCGAGGCAGACAGAAGTCTTC. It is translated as CASSLSRQTEVF. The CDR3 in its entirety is CASSLSRQTEVFF.

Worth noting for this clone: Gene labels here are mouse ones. Here the CDR3 reads CASRSGQNTEVFF. The DNA read from the CDR3 is TGTGCCAGCAGATCGGGACAAAACACAGAAGTCTTC. V is TRBV5 and J is TRBJ1-1; TRBD1 might be the D (6 bases). The read ends 1 residue early relative to the CDR3; the germline J gene fills the gap. From germline, CDR1 is LGHNA and CDR2 YNLKQL (reference sequence). CDR3 length: 13 residues. V shed 6 bases and J shed 1 base, with 9 bases lying between them.

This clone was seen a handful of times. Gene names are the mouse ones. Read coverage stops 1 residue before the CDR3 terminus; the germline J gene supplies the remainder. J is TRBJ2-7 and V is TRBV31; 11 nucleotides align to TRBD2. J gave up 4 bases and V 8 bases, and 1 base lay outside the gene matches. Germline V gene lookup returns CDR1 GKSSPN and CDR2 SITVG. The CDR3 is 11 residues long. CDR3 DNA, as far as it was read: TGTGCCCGGGACTGGGGGTATGAACAGTAC. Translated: CARDWGYEQY. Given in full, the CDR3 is CARDWGYEQYF.